The source of this TCR beta chain is a study of monozygotic twins with inflammatory bowel disease (dated by TCRdb to between 2018 and 2021). Regarding the study in general: In total, 28 monozygotic twin pairs made up the full study: 19 Danish pairs, all IBD-discordant, plus nine German pairs, of which four were IBD-concordant and five were IBD-discordant. Within discordant pairs, disease-associated traits were sought mainly by comparing IBD patients with their genetically identical healthy co-twins. Each individual had, on average, about 151 000 unique TCRalpha sequences and 181 000 unique TCRbeta sequences available for analysis.

The germline V gene provides CDR1 SGHDN and CDR2 FVKESK. The CDR3 contains 17 residues, cysteine and phenylalanine counted. No DNA accompanies this entry. From each donor, an approximately 2.5 ml peripheral blood sample was collected into PAXgene tubes and stored at -80 degrees C. Total RNA was isolated from whole blood with the PAXgene blood miRNA kit on an automated QIAcube, without T cell sorting. Peripheral blood from monozygotic twin pairs concordant or discordant for inflammatory bowel disease was subjected to deep TCRalpha and TCRbeta repertoire profiling with unique molecular barcoding. For every twin pair, smoking habits were documented, and each individual was categorised as a current, former or never smoker. The library relied on 5' RACE. The input for every TCR library was roughly 4,000 ng of total RNA. cDNA was synthesized with SMARTScribe reverse transcriptase in eight separate reactions per sample. During cDNA synthesis, template switching was used to introduce unique molecular identifiers that contained a 6-nucleotide sample barcode. Amplification of TCRalpha and TCRbeta cDNA involved two nested PCRs of 16 and 9 cycles, and each PCR was followed by bead purification. Before amplification, the cDNA was both treated with uracil DNA-glycosylase and purified with the QIAquick PCR purification kit. The second PCR was the step at which Illumina TruSeq-compatible adapters and sample-specific barcodes were added. Library quality and concentration were assessed using TapeStation and Qubit, and roughly 5 ng of each library was pooled. Pooled libraries were sequenced on an Illumina HiSeq2500 single-index Rapid Run with 2 x 100 bp reads and custom sequencing primers. The source study handled its data this way. PCR and sequencing errors were corrected by UMI-based consensus assembly using MiGEC version 1.2.6. MiXCR version 2.1.1 was used for V(D)J alignment, clonotype assembly and CDR3 extraction. Gene usage, clonotype sharing and MAIT/NKT TCR abundance were normalised by analysing the top 1000, 10 000 and 20 000 clonotypes per sample. Diversity was computed as the inverse Simpson index with the vegan R package after downsampling to 27 000 UMIs. Paired Mann-Whitney U tests were applied to discordant twin pairs, with Benjamini-Hochberg correction for multiple testing. One entry per CDR3 protein sequence results from the TCRdb reprocessing of the reads, with DNA left out. The V and J calls shown here were made by TCRdb, not taken from the authors' results. The data table for this sample lists a few hundred thousand distinct CDR3 sequences. The ten biggest clones cover just over 2.5% of the sample.

Regarding this clonotype: The specificity of this receptor is unknown.

The research as a whole found: No single strong signal or clonotype linked to IBD turned up in the results, so the idea that one exists was not supported. Background noise and inter-individual variability may have been introduced into the repertoires by the differing immunosuppressive treatments among patients. Different T cell subtypes could not be distinguished in the analysis. No difference in repertoire similarity was observed between concordant and discordant twins, possibly owing to limited statistical power. A decrease in TCRbeta repertoire diversity, as measured by inverse Simpson index, was observed in IBD patients compared with their healthy co-twins. Fewer clonotypes were shared with other individuals by IBD patients than by healthy twins, most markedly in patients showing signs of disease activity.

Material: blood. The sequence was obtained from a human donor with ulcerative colitis or Crohn's disease, or a healthy co-twin of an affected twin (not recorded which). Recombination linked TRBV14 to TRBJ2-3; the D call of TRBD1 rests on TCRdb alone, since no DNA is present to check it. The CDR3 protein is CASSQDGVIGERDTQYF.